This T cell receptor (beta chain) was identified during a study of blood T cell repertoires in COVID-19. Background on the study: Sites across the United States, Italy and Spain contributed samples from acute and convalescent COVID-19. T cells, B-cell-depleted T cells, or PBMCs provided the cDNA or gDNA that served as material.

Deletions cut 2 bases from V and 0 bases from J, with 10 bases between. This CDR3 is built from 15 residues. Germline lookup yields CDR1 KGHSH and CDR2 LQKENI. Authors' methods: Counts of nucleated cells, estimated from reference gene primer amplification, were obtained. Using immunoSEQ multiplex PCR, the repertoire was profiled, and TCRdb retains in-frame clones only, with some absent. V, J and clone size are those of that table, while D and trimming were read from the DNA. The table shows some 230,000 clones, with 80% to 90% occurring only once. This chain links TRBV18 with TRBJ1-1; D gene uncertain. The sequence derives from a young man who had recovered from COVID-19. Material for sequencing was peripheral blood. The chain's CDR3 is CASSPGGVLNTEAFF. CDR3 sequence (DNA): TGTGCCAGCTCACCAGGCGGGGTATTGAACACTGAAGCTTTCTTT.